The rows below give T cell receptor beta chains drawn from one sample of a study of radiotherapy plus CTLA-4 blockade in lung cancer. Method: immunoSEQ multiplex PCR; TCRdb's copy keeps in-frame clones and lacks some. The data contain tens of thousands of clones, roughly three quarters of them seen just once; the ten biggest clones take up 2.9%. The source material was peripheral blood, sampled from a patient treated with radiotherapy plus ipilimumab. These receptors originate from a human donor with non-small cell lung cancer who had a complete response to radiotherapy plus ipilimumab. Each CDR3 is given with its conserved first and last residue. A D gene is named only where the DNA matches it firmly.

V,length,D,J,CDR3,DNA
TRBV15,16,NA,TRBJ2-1,CATAITYSGSYNEQFF,TGTGCCACCGCGATCACCTATAGCGGTTCCTACAATGAGCAGTTCTTC
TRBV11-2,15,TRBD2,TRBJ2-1,CASSWTSGGWNEQFF,TGTGCCAGCAGCTGGACTAGCGGGGGATGGAATGAGCAGTTCTTC
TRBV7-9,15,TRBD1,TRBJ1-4,CASSLATGSNEKLFF,TGTGCCAGCAGCTTAGCGACAGGGAGTAATGAAAAACTGTTTTTT
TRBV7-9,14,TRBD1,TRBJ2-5,CASSSRQGLGTQYF,TGTGCCAGCAGCTCTCGACAGGGATTAGGGACCCAGTACTTC
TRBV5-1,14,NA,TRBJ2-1,CASSLSPGINEQFF,TGCGCCAGCAGCTTGTCTCCGGGGATTAATGAGCAGTTCTTC
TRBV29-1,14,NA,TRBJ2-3,CSVDRLALGDTQYF,TGCAGCGTTGATCGGCTAGCCCTTGGGGATACGCAGTATTTT
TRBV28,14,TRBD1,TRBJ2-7,CASSPDRAPYEQYF,TGTGCCAGCAGTCCTGACAGGGCGCCCTACGAGCAGTACTTC
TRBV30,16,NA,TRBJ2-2,CAWSGAGGSDTGELFF,TGTGCCTGGAGTGGGGCTGGCGGGTCTGACACCGGGGAGCTGTTTTTT
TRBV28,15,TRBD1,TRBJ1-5,CATLDRGYSNQPQHF,TGTGCCACTCTAGACAGGGGATATAGCAATCAGCCCCAGCATTTT
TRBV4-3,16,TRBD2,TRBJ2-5,CASSQRVAGLRETQYF,TGCGCCAGCAGCCAGCGGGTAGCGGGGCTGCGGGAGACCCAGTACTTC
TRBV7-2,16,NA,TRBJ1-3,CASSLALRSQGNTIYF,TGTGCCAGCAGCTTAGCGCTACGGTCGCAAGGAAACACCATATATTTT
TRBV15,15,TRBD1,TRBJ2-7,CATSRQRTGGAEQYF,TGTGCCACCAGCAGACAAAGGACAGGGGGCGCCGAGCAGTACTTC